These 27 T cell receptor beta chains originate from one sample sequenced in a study of glioma-infiltrating T cells after dendritic cell vaccination. Time point meaning: after dendritic cell vaccination, including at tumor progression/relapse. The table came from immunoSEQ multiplex PCR; TCRdb's copy has only in-frame clones and leaves some out. The data contain approximately 92,000 clones, roughly 80% of them singletons. The sample in question was blood, obtained after dendritic cell vaccination. The receptors here all came from a human donor with glioblastoma.

This clone was recorded only once. The chain carries TRBV15 and TRBJ2-1; 10 positions match TRBD2. The CDR3 is 16 residues long. CDR1 LNHNV and CDR2 YYDKDF come from the germline V gene (reference sequence). Unmatched junction bases numbered 6, after V lost 4 bases and J lost 3 bases. DNA for the CDR3: TGTGCCACCAGCAAATTAGCGGGAGGCGGCTACAATGAGCAGTTCTTC. Protein sequence: CATSKLAGGGYNEQFF.

The chain combines TRBV13 with TRBJ2-7, with D hard to call. The CDR3 runs 14 residues. Germline CDR1 is PRHDT and CDR2 is FYEKMQ (reference sequence). Trimming left V 5 bases short and J 2 bases short, with 13 bases between. The CDR3 loop reads CASSQDPTAYEQYF. CDR3 nucleotide sequence: TGTGCCAGCAGCCAGGATCCAACCGCCTACGAGCAGTACTTC. The full variable domain, its missing parts supplied by reference TRBV13 and TRBJ2-7, is AAGVIQSPRHLIKEKRETATLKCYPIPRHDTVYWYQQGPGQDPQFLISFYEKMQSDKGSIPDRFSAQQFSDYHSELNMSSLELGDSALYFCASSQDPTAYEQYFGPGTRLTVT.

The chain couples TRBV19 to TRBJ1-1; no definite D call. The V gene lost 3 bases and the J gene lost 10 bases, with 12 bases spanning the gap. Germline values: CDR1 LNHDA, CDR2 SQIVND (reference sequence). This CDR3 region has 12 residues. The CDR3 loop is CASSIRPVRAFF. CDR3 nucleotide sequence: TGTGCCAGTAGTATTCGCCCCGTGCGAGCTTTCTTT.

V gene TRBV6-5 combines with J gene TRBJ2-1; 9 bases are a match to TRBD1. Germline loops: CDR1 MNHEY, CDR2 SVGAGI. The CDR3 is made up of 16 amino acids. The V and J ends lost 4 bases and 3 bases, in that order; junction bases with no gene match: 7. This CDR3 is CASSSRRTGVYNEQFF. CDR3 nucleotide sequence: TGTGCCAGCAGTTCCCGCCGGACAGGGGTCTACAATGAGCAGTTCTTC.

This chain joins TRBV5-1 and TRBJ2-5; D is undetermined. The CDR3 loop spans 11 amino acids. The ends were cut back, 7 bases at V and 1 base at J, with 5 bases in the middle. The germline gives CDR1 SGHRS, CDR2 YFSETQ. Written as DNA, the CDR3 is TGCGCCAGCCGGGTCCAAGAGACCCAGTACTTC. Amino acid sequence: CASRVQETQYF.

The V call is TRBV7-8, the J call TRBJ1-5; TRBD1 aligns across 9 bases. CDR3 length: 17 amino acids. V trimming: 5 bases; J trimming: 2 bases; junction bases outside the gene matches: 10. Germline V CDR1 and CDR2: SGHVS, FQNEAQ. CDR3 in amino acids: CASSRGRDRDRNQPQHF. CDR3 coding DNA: TGTGCCAGCAGCCGAGGACGGGACAGGGATCGCAATCAGCCCCAGCATTTT.

This clone was recorded only once. The chain uses TRBV15 and TRBJ1-1; D possibly corresponds to TRBD1 (5 bases). CDR3 length equals 15 residues. V shed 0 bases and J shed 0 bases, with 8 bases lying between them. The V gene's germline CDR1 is LNHNV and CDR2 YYDKDF (reference sequence). CDR3 nucleotide sequence: TGTGCCACCAGCAGAGACCAGGGCATGAACACTGAAGCTTTCTTT. Encoded protein: CATSRDQGMNTEAFF.

CDR3 loop: CSVEAGGPREQFF. Here the CDR3 DNA reads TGCAGCGTTGAGGCGGGAGGGCCTCGGGAGCAGTTCTTC. This chain connects TRBV29-1 to TRBJ2-1; TRBD2 agrees at 9 bases. CDR1 and CDR2 (germline): SQVTM, ANQGSEA. Unmatched junction bases numbered 7, after V lost 3 bases and J lost 10 bases. The CDR3 has 13 amino acids.

The CDR3 sequence is CASSLTGQVSYEQYF. DNA of the CDR3: TGTGCCAGCAGTTTAACGGGACAGGTCTCCTACGAGCAGTACTTC. This chain connects TRBV27 to TRBJ2-7; 8 bases agree with TRBD1. This CDR3 has 15 amino acids. Germline-derived CDR1 and CDR2 are MNHEY and SMNVEV (reference sequence). With V trimmed by 2 bases and J by 0 bases, 3 bases remained unmatched.

CDR3 sequence (DNA): TGTGCCAGCAGCCCTCCCGGCAGGGTTGGAAAGGATGGCTACACCTTC. This translates into CASSPPGRVGKDGYTF. This sequence joins TRBV7-9 and TRBJ1-2; TRBD1 might be the D (5 bases). Germline CDR1 is SEHNR and CDR2 is FQNEAQ (reference sequence). Trimming cost V 5 bases and J 6 bases, with 22 bases left between them. The CDR3 loop spans 16 amino acids.

This clone was recorded only once. This chain links TRBV7-8 with TRBJ1-6, with 8 bases identical to TRBD1. V lost 5 bases, J lost 9 bases, and 6 bases stayed unmatched. This CDR3 has 14 residues. Germline values: CDR1 SGHVS, CDR2 FQNEAQ. The CDR3 reads CASSRRQGTSPLHF. In DNA form, the CDR3 reads TGTGCCAGCAGCAGACGACAGGGGACTTCACCCCTCCACTTT.

Concerning this clone: Different DNA sequences within this sample yield the same CDR3. DNA for the CDR3: TGTGCCAGCTCACCCAGGGGACAGTCCTCTGGAAACACCATATATTTT. It codes for CASSPRGQSSGNTIYF. The chain joins TRBV18 to TRBJ1-3, with 7 nucleotides matching TRBD1. Germline CDR1 and CDR2: KGHSH and LQKENI. V lost 3 bases to trimming and J lost 0 bases; unmatched junction nucleotides: 5. The CDR3 length is 16 residues.

This chain links TRBV5-1 with TRBJ2-7; no definite D call. Looked up from germline, CDR1 is SGHRS and CDR2 is YFSETQ. The CDR3 has 13 amino acids. V lost 1 base to trimming and J lost 7 bases, with 12 bases between them. The CDR3 spells CASSLLSTGEQYF. Written as DNA, the CDR3 is TGCGCCAGCAGCTTGCTCTCGACCGGGGAGCAGTACTTC.

V usage is TRBV6-8 and J usage is TRBJ1-1; 8 bases are a match to TRBD1. The trim removed 10 bases at V and 3 bases at J, leaving 10 bases unmatched. The CDR3 covers 14 residues. Germline CDR1 is MNHGY and CDR2 is SAAAGT. The CDR3 coding sequence is TGTGCCATCCAACCAGGGGGCTCGTACACTGAAGCTTTCTTT. Translating gives CAIQPGGSYTEAFF.

The J gene is TRBJ1-3, the V gene TRBV30; D is uncertain. The CDR3 extends over 14 amino acids. CDR1 is GTSNPN, CDR2 SVGIG, per germline (reference sequence). The V and J ends lost 3 bases and 0 bases respectively, with 9 bases between them. CDR3 loop: CAWSERLSGNTIYF. CDR3 sequence (DNA): TGTGCCTGGAGCGAACGACTCTCTGGAAACACCATATATTTT.

The rearrangement links TRBV29-1 to TRBJ2-5; D is undetermined. Trimming pared 8 bases from V and 4 bases from J, leaving 11 bases between. This CDR3 is built from 11 residues. Per germline, CDR1 SQVTM and CDR2 ANQGSEA. The CDR3, as DNA: TGCAGCACTTACTCCGCAGAGACCCAGTACTTC. This gives the protein CSTYSAETQYF.

The V call is TRBV5-6, the J call TRBJ2-5, with TRBD2 matching over 9 bases. V shed 1 base, J shed 5 bases, and the junction held 6 bases outside the gene matches. The CDR3 covers 15 residues. From germline, CDR1 is SGHDT and CDR2 YYEEEE. In DNA, the CDR3 is TGTGCCAGCAGCTTGAGAGCGGGAGGAGCCGAGACCCAGTACTTC. Translation: CASSLRAGGAETQYF.

The rearrangement links TRBV7-6 to TRBJ2-3, with 7 bases that match TRBD1. V was pared by 4 bases and J by 5 bases, with 12 bases of the junction left unmatched. The CDR3 has 16 amino acids. CDR1 is SGHVS, CDR2 FNYEAQ, per germline. The chain's CDR3 is CASSSVPTGMKDTQYF. The CDR3 nucleotides read TGTGCCAGCAGCTCCGTACCGACAGGGATGAAAGATACGCAGTATTTT. Filled out from reference TRBV7-6 and TRBJ2-3, the complete variable domain reads GAGVSQSPRYKVTKRGQDVALRCDPISGHVSLYWYRQALGQGPEFLTYFNYEAQQDKSGLPNDRFSAERPEGSISTLTIQRTEQRDSAMYRCASSSVPTGMKDTQYFGPGTRLTVL.

The J gene is TRBJ1-3, the V gene TRBV7-9; D gene uncertain. V shed 5 bases and J shed 2 bases, with 13 bases lying between them. Germline CDR1 is SEHNR and CDR2 is FQNEAQ (reference sequence). This CDR3 contains 15 residues. The CDR3 region is CASSHSVGAGNTIYF. The CDR3 region has the DNA TGTGCCAGCAGCCACTCAGTGGGAGCTGGAAACACCATATATTTT.

The chain carries TRBV27 and TRBJ1-1; D remains unclear. The V gene lost 7 bases and the J gene lost 4 bases, with 16 bases spanning the gap. Germline V gene data show CDR1 as MNHEY and CDR2 as SMNVEV (reference sequence). The CDR3 runs 14 residues. The CDR3, as DNA: TGTGCCAGCAAAGGTCGGGAGGTCACCACTGAAGCTTTCTTT. Translation: CASKGREVTTEAFF.

The V and J genes are TRBV2 and TRBJ1-5; TRBD1 matches 9 bases. The V gene end was trimmed by 9 bases and the J gene end by 7 bases; junction bases not matched to a gene: 13. CDR1 and CDR2 from the germline V gene are SNHLY and FYNNEI. This CDR3 is built from 15 residues. CDR3 in DNA: TGTGCCAGTAAAAACCACAGGGGGCTCGGGCAGCCCCAGCATTTT. Protein product: CASKNHRGLGQPQHF.

This clone was found once. The chain uses TRBV5-1 and TRBJ1-5; 7 positions match TRBD1. J was trimmed by 2 bases and V by 4 bases; bases with no gene match: 6. Per germline, CDR1 SGHRS and CDR2 YFSETQ. CDR3 length: 15 amino acids. The CDR3 reads CASSPSTGGNQPQHF. DNA of the CDR3: TGCGCCAGCAGCCCGTCTACAGGGGGCAATCAGCCCCAGCATTTT.

In regard to this clone: A read error may account for a junction end that differs from germline. This sequence joins TRBV7-7 and TRBJ2-1, with TRBD2 as a possible D gene (5 bases). CDR1 and CDR2 from the germline V gene are SSHAT and FNYEAQ (reference sequence). The CDR3 contains 14 residues. The CDR3 nucleotides are TGTGCTAGCAGCTTAGCGTTCCGGGACAATGAGCAGTTCTTC. Its translation is CASSLAFRDNEQFF.

This chain uses TRBV30 with TRBJ1-2; no firm D call. This CDR3 is built from 12 residues. Trimming took 1 base from V and 8 from J, leaving 11 bases between them. Germline V gene data show CDR1 as GTSNPN and CDR2 as SVGIG (reference sequence). The CDR3 spells CAWSGALRGYTF. Written as DNA, the CDR3 is TGTGCCTGGAGTGGGGCCCTTCGGGGCTACACCTTC.

The rearrangement links TRBV5-1 to TRBJ1-1; 8 nucleotides match TRBD1. Germline V CDR1 and CDR2: SGHRS, YFSETQ. J was trimmed by 4 bases and V by 0 bases; bases with no gene match: 8. The CDR3 consists of 16 residues. The CDR3 DNA follows: TGCGCCAGCAGCTTGGAACCAGGGGGCATTGGCACTGAAGCTTTCTTT. Protein: CASSLEPGGIGTEAFF.

The V call is TRBV19, the J call TRBJ1-5; tentatively, D is TRBD1 (5 bases). Germline loops: CDR1 LNHDA, CDR2 SQIVND (reference sequence). The CDR3 totals 15 residues. V gave up 3 bases and J gave up 3 bases, with 12 bases separating them. CDR3 sequence (DNA): TGTGCCAGTAGTATCCCAGGGTTTTTCAATCAGCCCCAGCATTTT. Amino acid sequence: CASSIPGFFNQPQHF.

The J gene is TRBJ2-3, the V gene TRBV5-1; D not resolved. This CDR3 is 16 amino acids long. V lost 1 base and J lost 0, with 12 bases in between. Germline-derived CDR1 and CDR2 are SGHRS and YFSETQ. CDR3 in amino acids: CASSLFGAPSTDTQYF. As DNA, the CDR3 is TGCGCCAGCAGCTTGTTCGGAGCTCCTAGCACAGATACGCAGTATTTT.